This T cell receptor beta chain was found in a study of cytomegalovirus exposure and HLA in healthy donors. About the research overall: Of over 350 genotyped donors, more than 75% grouped in the Caucasian-associated ancestry cluster.

Germline lookup yields CDR1 MNHEY and CDR2 SVGAGI. The V segment lost 5 bases and the J segment 10 bases; nucleotides outside the gene matches: 11. The CDR3 runs 15 residues. With regard to this clone: Its antigen is as yet unknown.

PCR employed 60 Vbeta and 13 Jbeta primers. Method: immunoSEQ multiplex PCR; TCRdb's copy keeps in-frame clones and lacks some. In the table there are around 99,000 clones, 82% of which are singletons. Findings and limits, study-wide: Clonal expansion, a later analysis showed, was greater in HLA-associated TCR beta chains than in equally common others. Excluded: some indistinguishable V segments such as TRBV6-2 and TRBV6-3.

The sequenced sample was PBMCs. This sequence originates from a man under 40 in good health and CMV-seropositive. The chain recombines TRBV6-5 with TRBJ1-6; 7 bases agree with TRBD1. CDR3 region: CASSTGTVRNSPLHF. CDR3 DNA sequence: TGTGCCAGCAGTACCGGGACAGTCAGGAACTCACCCCTCCACTTT.